Each of the 30 T cell receptor beta chains below was sequenced from the same sample in a study of T cells after yellow fever vaccination. TCRdb independently ran MiXCR on the 5' RACE reads; one entry per CDR3 protein. The sample shows 450,000 to 600,000 distinct CDR3 sequences, about 15% of them seen only once. This specimen was PBMCs, taken 4 to 6 days after the first yellow fever vaccination. These receptors were obtained from a man between 18 and 29 years old who received the YFV17D yellow fever vaccine.

V usage is TRBV7-2 and J usage is TRBJ2-1, with 7 bases identical to TRBD2. The V gene's germline CDR1 is SGHTA and CDR2 FQGNSA. CDR3 length: 15 amino acids. The V and J ends lost 5 bases and 0 bases, in that order; junction bases with no gene match: 4. In DNA, the CDR3 is TGTGCCAGCAGCCCCGGGACTATCTCCTACAATGAGCAGTTCTTC. Encoded protein: CASSPGTISYNEQFF.

The V and J genes are TRBV11-2 and TRBJ2-7, with a weak D call TRBD2 (7 bases). This CDR3 spans 18 amino acids. V gave up 2 bases and J gave up 1 base, with 21 bases separating them. Per germline, CDR1 SGHAT and CDR2 FQNNGV. CDR3 sequence reads: CASSLYILGGGSSYEQYF. CDR3 sequence (DNA): TGTGCCAGCAGCTTATACATCCTTGGCGGGGGCTCTTCCTACGAGCAGTACTTC.

This clonotype was seen a few times. The V gene is TRBV24-1, the J gene TRBJ2-2; 7 bases are a match to TRBD1. The CDR3 extends over 16 amino acids. V shed 3 bases, J shed 1 base, and the junction held 4 bases outside the gene matches. Per germline, CDR1 KGHDR and CDR2 SFDVKD. CDR3 bases: TGTGCCACCAGTGATGAAGGACAGGAGAACACCGGGGAGCTGTTTTTT. Its translation: CATSDEGQENTGELFF.

This clonotype appeared many times. V and J are TRBV6-5 and TRBJ2-5; D is unclear. The CDR3 extends over 11 amino acids. CDR1 and CDR2 (germline): MNHEY, SVGAGI. Trimming removed 5 bases from V and 0 bases from J, with 1 base in between. For the CDR3, the DNA is TGTGCCAGCAGTCACCAAGAGACCCAGTACTTC. It specifies CASSHQETQYF.

This clonotype was seen a handful of times. The chain links TRBV6-5 to TRBJ1-1, with 7 positions matching TRBD1. The V and J ends lost 0 bases and 0 bases, in that order; junction bases with no gene match: 10. Germline assignment: CDR1 MNHEY and CDR2 SVGAGI. This CDR3 contains 18 residues. The CDR3 DNA reads as TGTGCCAGCAGTTACTCCACGCCAGGGGGAGGGATGAACACTGAAGCTTTCTTT. It specifies CASSYSTPGGGMNTEAFF.

CDR3 nucleotides: TGTGCCAGCAGTTTGGACAGCAATGAAAAACTGTTTTTT. It is translated as CASSLDSNEKLFF. The chain recombines TRBV28 with TRBJ1-4, with a weak D call TRBD1 (6 bases). The CDR3 consists of 13 residues. Trimming stripped 3 bases from V and 5 bases from J, with 7 bases between. Germline V gene lookup returns CDR1 MDHEN and CDR2 SYDVKM. Filled out from reference TRBV28 and TRBJ1-4, the complete variable domain reads DVKVTQSSRYLVKRTGEKVFLECVQDMDHENMFWYRQDPGLGLRLIYFSYDVKMKEKGDIPEGYSVSREKKERFSLILESASTNQTSMYLCASSLDSNEKLFFGSGTQLSVL.

This clonotype was seen a few times. This chain joins TRBV12-3 or TRBV12-4 and TRBJ2-3, with D hard to call. The CDR3 totals 15 residues. V was clipped by 5 bases and J by 6 bases, with 18 bases between them. CDR3 amino acids: CASSPSSGFGDTQYF. In nucleotides, the CDR3 is TGTGCCAGCAGTCCATCCTCCGGGTTTGGGGATACGCAGTATTTT.

The CDR3 nucleotides read TGTGCCAGCAGTTTAGGACCAACTGGGGCCGGGGAGCTGTTTTTT. Translation: CASSLGPTGAGELFF. The V call is TRBV12-3 or TRBV12-4, the J call TRBJ2-2; D gene uncertain. The V end was cut by 1 base, the J end by 6 bases, with 12 bases between. CDR3 length: 15 amino acids.

This chain joins TRBV5-4 and TRBJ2-1; D is perhaps TRBD1 (7 bases). CDR1 and CDR2 (germline): SGHNT, YYREEE (reference sequence). The CDR3 runs to 16 residues. Trimming cost V 0 bases and J 1 base, with 11 bases left between them. In DNA, the CDR3 is TGTGCCAGCAGCTTGGGGCGGGACAGATCCTACAATGAGCAGTTCTTC. Translated: CASSLGRDRSYNEQFF.

A few counts support this clonotype. The chain couples TRBV28 to TRBJ2-5; TRBD1 matches at 7 bases. V lost 8 bases to trimming and J lost 3 bases; unmatched junction nucleotides: 12. Germline-derived CDR1 and CDR2 are MDHEN and SYDVKM. The CDR3 has 15 amino acids. CDR3 amino acids: CASFTAATGKETQYF. CDR3 DNA sequence: TGTGCCAGCTTTACGGCGGCGACAGGGAAAGAGACCCAGTACTTC.

The chain links TRBV28 to TRBJ1-5; no definite D call. Deletions cut 2 bases from V and 7 bases from J, with 6 bases between. The CDR3 is 12 residues long. CDR1 and CDR2 (germline): MDHEN, SYDVKM. CDR3 DNA sequence: TGTGCCAGCAGTTTAATGGTCCAGCCCCAGCATTTT. This translates into CASSLMVQPQHF.

This clonotype has only a few counts. The V call is TRBV20-1, the J call TRBJ2-1; 9 positions agree with TRBD1. This CDR3 is 14 amino acids long. CDR1 and CDR2 from the germline V gene are DFQATT and SNEGSKA (reference sequence). The V segment lost 4 bases and the J segment 4 bases; nucleotides outside the gene matches: 5. The CDR3 DNA sequence: TGCAGTGCTACGACAGGGGGGAGGTACAATGAGCAGTTCTTC. This translates into CSATTGGRYNEQFF.

The chain couples TRBV18 to TRBJ1-6, with a tentative D call TRBD1 (6 bases). In germline, CDR1 is KGHSH, CDR2 LQKENI. V was trimmed by 3 bases and J by 7 bases, leaving 16 bases between them. This CDR3 spans 16 amino acids. The CDR3 DNA reads TGTGCCAGCTCACCTTTCCGCGGTACAGGGAATTCACCCCTCCACTTT. Residues: CASSPFRGTGNSPLHF.

This clonotype has just one count. Relative to the germline gene, one junction end is altered; a read error may explain this. The rearrangement uses TRBV28 and TRBJ1-1; D not resolved. There are 16 residues in the CDR3. CDR1 is MDHEN, CDR2 SYDVKM, per germline. CDR3 loop: CTSSFRQPVRNTEAFF. CDR3 coding DNA: TGTACCAGCAGTTTTAGGCAGCCGGTTCGGAACACTGAAGCTTTCTTT.

The genes are TRBV11-2 and TRBJ2-7; D is ambiguous. This CDR3 is built from 11 residues. In germline, CDR1 is SGHAT, CDR2 FQNNGV. Between the trimmed V and J ends, which lost 8 bases and 6 bases, there was a span of 11 bases. CDR3 DNA: TGTGCCAGCGTCGGCCCCCCCGAGCAGTACGTC. Translated: CASVGPPEQYV.

This clonotype occurred a few times. This sequence joins TRBV20-1 and TRBJ2-1; TRBD2 aligns across 8 bases. J gave up 1 base and V 5 bases, and 13 bases lay outside the gene matches. Germline values: CDR1 DFQATT, CDR2 SNEGSKA (reference sequence). The CDR3 extends over 17 amino acids. The CDR3 DNA follows: TGCAGTGCTTTGCGGCGGGGGGCCTTTCCTTCCTACAATGAGCAGTTCTTC. This gives the protein CSALRRGAFPSYNEQFF.

The V call is TRBV30, the J call TRBJ2-1, with 10 bases matching TRBD2. Germline V gene sequence: CDR1 GTSNPN, CDR2 SVGIG (reference sequence). J gave up 3 bases and V 4 bases, and 6 bases lay outside the gene matches. CDR3 length: 15 residues. The CDR3: CAWTAGTSVYNEQFF. The CDR3 DNA sequence: TGTGCCTGGACGGCCGGGACTAGCGTCTACAATGAGCAGTTCTTC.

This chain links TRBV15 with TRBJ1-4, with unresolved D. This CDR3 spans 15 amino acids. Germline assignment: CDR1 LNHNV and CDR2 YYDKDF (reference sequence). Trimming removed 5 bases from V and 1 base from J, with 11 bases in between. The CDR3, as DNA: TGTGCCACCAGCCGGCAGAAAAGAACTAATGAAAAACTGTTTTTT. This gives the protein CATSRQKRTNEKLFF. Full variable domain (outside the CDR3, taken from reference TRBV15 and TRBJ1-4): DAMVIQNPRYQVTQFGKPVTLSCSQTLNHNVMYWYQQKSSQAPKLLFHYYDKDFNNEADTPDNFQSRRPNTSFCFLDIRSPGLGDTAMYLCATSRQKRTNEKLFFGSGTQLSVL.

The chain employs TRBV2 and TRBJ1-1; TRBD1 might be the D (5 bases). The germline gives CDR1 SNHLY, CDR2 FYNNEI. The V and J ends lost 4 bases and 1 base respectively, with 10 bases between them. The CDR3 totals 14 residues. CDR3 nucleotide sequence: TGTGCCAGCAGTGGGACAAGGGCGAACACTGAAGCTTTCTTT. Its translation: CASSGTRANTEAFF.

This sequence joins TRBV4-1 and TRBJ1-5; D not resolved. Trimming stripped 5 bases from V and 7 bases from J, with 18 bases between. In germline, CDR1 is MGHRA, CDR2 YSYEKL. The CDR3 contains 15 residues. The CDR3 sequence is CASSSSDLDGQPQHF. DNA of the CDR3: TGCGCCAGCAGCTCGTCCGACCTGGATGGGCAGCCCCAGCATTTT.

This clonotype was picked up a small number of times. J is TRBJ1-2 and V is TRBV5-1; D may be TRBD1 (5 bases). CDR3 length: 14 amino acids. Trimming shortened V by 4 bases and J by 7 bases, and 17 bases separated the two germline ends. Germline V CDR1 and CDR2: SGHRS, YFSETQ. The DNA for the CDR3 is TGCGCCAGCAGCGAAACGAGGGGAACGGCTGGCTACACCTTC. This translates into CASSETRGTAGYTF.

This clonotype turned up a few times. The rearrangement uses TRBV28 and TRBJ2-7; no clear D. The CDR3 totals 13 residues. Looked up from germline, CDR1 is MDHEN and CDR2 is SYDVKM. Trimming shortened V by 3 bases and J by 4 bases, and 10 bases separated the two germline ends. The CDR3 nucleotides are TGTGCCAGCAGTTTGGGTCTTAGATACGAGCAGTACGTC. It yields the protein CASSLGLRYEQYV.

This rearrangement joins TRBV19 to TRBJ2-1; D call uncertain. The V and J ends lost 4 bases and 8 bases respectively, with 15 bases between them. Germline CDR1 reads LNHDA; CDR2 reads SQIVND (reference sequence). The CDR3 is 14 amino acids. The CDR3 reads CASSSRVPVYEQFF. The DNA of the CDR3 is TGTGCCAGTAGTAGCCGGGTCCCGGTCTATGAGCAGTTCTTC.

The chain is built from TRBV27 and TRBJ1-1; the D gene is possibly TRBD1 (6 bases). Germline-derived CDR1 and CDR2 are MNHEY and SMNVEV (reference sequence). V was pared by 3 bases and J by 5 bases, with 13 bases between. The CDR3 totals 14 residues. The CDR3 DNA follows: TGTGCCAGCAGTTTGACTAGGACAGCAACTGAAGCTTTCTTT. Amino acids: CASSLTRTATEAFF.

The genes are TRBV6-2 or TRBV6-3 and TRBJ2-3; D gene uncertain. The germline CDR1 and CDR2 sequences are MNHEY and SVGEGT. V lost 0 bases to trimming and J lost 3 bases, with 10 bases between them. There are 15 residues in the CDR3. The CDR3 here is CASSYSGNPTDTQYF. CDR3 coding DNA: TGTGCCAGCAGTTACTCGGGAAACCCTACAGATACGCAGTATTTT.

A few counts support this clonotype. V and J are TRBV20-1 and TRBJ2-7; no clear D gene. This CDR3 is built from 12 residues. V was trimmed by 0 bases and J by 6 bases, leaving 9 bases between them. Germline lookup yields CDR1 DFQATT and CDR2 SNEGSKA (reference sequence). The CDR3 is CSARDGVAEQYV. CDR3 bases: TGCAGTGCTAGAGATGGCGTTGCCGAGCAGTACGTC.

This sequence joins TRBV7-9 and TRBJ2-2; the D call may be TRBD1 or TRBD2 (5 bases each). V shed 4 bases and J shed 4 bases, with 16 bases lying between them. The CDR3 has 16 amino acids. Per the germline V gene, CDR1 is SEHNR and CDR2 is FQNEAQ (reference sequence). CDR3 protein: CASSSAGAQSTGELFF. The CDR3 region has the DNA TGTGCCAGCAGCTCCGCCGGGGCGCAAAGCACCGGGGAGCTGTTTTTT.

The sample holds many counts of this clonotype. The chain carries TRBV3-1 and TRBJ1-4, with D tentatively TRBD1 (6 bases). V lost 1 base and J 8 bases, leaving 14 bases between the germline ends. The CDR3 is made up of 15 amino acids. Germline V gene data show CDR1 as LGHDT and CDR2 as YNNKEL (reference sequence). The CDR3 here is CASSQGQAGGEKLFF. The CDR3 region has the DNA TGTGCCAGCAGCCAAGGACAGGCAGGAGGGGAAAAACTGTTTTTT.

This clonotype has more than one count but fewer than ten. The CDR3 here is CASSVGGAYSTDTQYF. Here the CDR3 DNA reads TGTGCCAGCAGCGTAGGAGGGGCCTACAGCACAGATACGCAGTATTTT. The chain has TRBV9 and TRBJ2-3; the D call may be TRBD1 or TRBD2 (5 bases each). CDR3 length: 16 residues. Germline CDR1 is SGDLS and CDR2 is YYNGEE. The V end was cut by 0 bases, the J end by 0 bases, with 11 bases between.

Worth noting for this clonotype: The final CDR3 position lacks the conserved phenylalanine or tryptophan, pointing to a likely read error. The DNA is left out, because the CDR3 cannot be placed on it with certainty; the CDR3 is given as TCRdb lists it. J is TRBJ2-1 and V is TRBV28; TRBD1 reflects the table's D call only, with no check against the DNA. The CDR3 is made up of 11 amino acids, end residues included. Germline V CDR1 and CDR2: MDHEN, SYDVKM. CDR3: CASREKDRGHV.